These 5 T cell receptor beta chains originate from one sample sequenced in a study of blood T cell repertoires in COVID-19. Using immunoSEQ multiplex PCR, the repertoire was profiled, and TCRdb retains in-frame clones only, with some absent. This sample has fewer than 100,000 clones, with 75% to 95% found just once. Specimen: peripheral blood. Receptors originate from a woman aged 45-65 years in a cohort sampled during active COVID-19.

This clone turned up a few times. The CDR3 bases are TGTGCCAGCAGCTGGGCCGGCGGGGGAAACACCATATATTTT. It codes for CASSWAGGGNTIYF. The J gene is TRBJ1-3, the V gene TRBV28, with D unclear. The V gene lost 6 bases and the J gene lost 4 bases, with 13 bases spanning the gap. This CDR3 has 14 residues. Germline CDR1 reads MDHEN; CDR2 reads SYDVKM.

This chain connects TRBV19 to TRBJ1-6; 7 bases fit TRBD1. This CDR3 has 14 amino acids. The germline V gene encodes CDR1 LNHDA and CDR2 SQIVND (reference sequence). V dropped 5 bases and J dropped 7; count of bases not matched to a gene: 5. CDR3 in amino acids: CASSETQGNSPLHF. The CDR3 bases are TGTGCCAGTAGTGAGACACAGGGGAATTCACCCCTCCACTTT.

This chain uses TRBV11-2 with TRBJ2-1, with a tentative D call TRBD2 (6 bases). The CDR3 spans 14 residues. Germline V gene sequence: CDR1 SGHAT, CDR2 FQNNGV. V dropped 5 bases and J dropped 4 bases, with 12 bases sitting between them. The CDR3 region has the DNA TGTGCCAGCAGCCCGCGGCTAGCGTACAATGAGCAGTTCTTC. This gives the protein CASSPRLAYNEQFF.

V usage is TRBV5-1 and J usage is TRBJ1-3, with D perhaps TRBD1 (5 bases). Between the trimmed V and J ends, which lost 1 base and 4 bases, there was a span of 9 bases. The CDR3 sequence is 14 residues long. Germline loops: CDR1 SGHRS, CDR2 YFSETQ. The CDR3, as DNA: TGCGCCAGCAGCTTGCCTGGGGCAGGAAACACCATATATTTT. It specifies CASSLPGAGNTIYF.

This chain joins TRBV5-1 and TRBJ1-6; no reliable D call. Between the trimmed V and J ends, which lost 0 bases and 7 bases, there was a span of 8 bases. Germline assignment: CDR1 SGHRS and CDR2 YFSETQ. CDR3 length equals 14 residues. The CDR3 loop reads CASSLGDGNSPLHF. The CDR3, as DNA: TGCGCCAGCAGCTTGGGTGATGGCAATTCACCCCTCCACTTT. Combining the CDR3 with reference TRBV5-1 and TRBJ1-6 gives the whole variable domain KAGVTQTPRYLIKTRGQQVTLSCSPISGHRSVSWYQQTPGQGLQFLFEYFSETQRNKGNFPGRFSGRQFSNSRSEMNVSTLELGDSALYLCASSLGDGNSPLHFGNGTRLTVT.